This T cell receptor beta chain was sequenced for a study of T cells in Graves' hyperthyroidism and ophthalmopathy. There are many counts of this clonotype. Amplification of TCR beta CDR3 regions used RNA as the template. The study used the HTBI primer set for a first-round RT-PCR of the TCR CDR3. Via MiXCR, TCRdb re-called the multiplex PCR reads, giving one row per CDR3 protein. The table records about 380,000 distinct CDR3 sequences, approximately 15% of them present only once. The ends lost 5 bases at V and 0 bases at J; junction bases unmatched: 5. CDR3 length: 15 amino acids. The germline CDR1 and CDR2 sequences are DFQATT and SNEGSKA (reference sequence).

This clonotype originated in an older woman with Graves' hyperthyroidism. Input material: blood. This chain joins TRBV20-1 and TRBJ2-2; 8 bases agree with TRBD1. CDR3 amino acids: CSAVAGGTNTGELFF. In DNA, the CDR3 is TGCAGTGCTGTAGCAGGGGGCACGAACACCGGGGAGCTGTTTTTT.